What follows are 31 T cell receptor beta chains derived from one specimen sequenced in a study of cytomegalovirus exposure and HLA in healthy donors (dated by TCRdb to the late 2010s). The library was made by the immunoSEQ multiplex PCR assay. For the multiplex PCR, a mixture combining 60 forward primers for TCR Vbeta segments and 13 reverse primers for TCR Jbeta segments was used. Held by TCRdb, this immuneACCESS table contains in-frame sequences only and omits some clones. Under half of the omission traces to an unresolved V gene where checked; the cause of the rest is unknown. The sample contains approximately 160,000 clones, 70% to 85% of them found a single time. 4.8% of the sample lies in the top ten. Sequenced input: PBMCs. These receptor sequences come from a man aged 18 to 29 in good health and CMV-seronegative.

The chain links TRBV4-2 to TRBJ2-1; the D gene is possibly TRBD2 (6 bases). The CDR3 is 15 amino acids. Trimming shortened V by 0 bases and J by 3 bases, and 9 bases separated the two germline ends. CDR1 is LGHNA and CDR2 is YNFKEQ in the germline V gene. CDR3 nucleotide sequence: TGTGCCAGCAGCCAAGAATCCGGGAGCTACAATGAGCAGTTCTTC. This translates into CASSQESGSYNEQFF.

This rearrangement joins TRBV2 to TRBJ2-7; 7 nucleotides match TRBD1. The CDR3 totals 13 residues. V trimming: 7 bases; J trimming: 2 bases; junction bases outside the gene matches: 5. Per the germline V gene, CDR1 is SNHLY and CDR2 is FYNNEI. CDR3 amino acids: CASKGTVTYEQYF. The CDR3, as DNA: TGTGCCAGCAAAGGGACAGTTACCTACGAGCAGTACTTC.

The V and J genes are TRBV7-8 and TRBJ2-5; 8 bases line up with TRBD2. V lost 10 bases and J lost 5; bases outside the gene matches: 6. The CDR3 spans 12 residues. In germline, CDR1 is SGHVS, CDR2 FQNEAQ. CDR3 in DNA: TGTGCCACCCGGGGGGGGGCGGAGACCCAGTACTTC. It encodes CATRGGAETQYF.

This chain links TRBV4-3 with TRBJ2-7, with D possibly matching TRBD2 (6 bases). V was clipped by 2 bases and J by 5 bases, with 16 bases between them. Germline CDR1 is LGHNA and CDR2 is YSLEER. CDR3 size: 15 residues. The CDR3 region is CASSQLRNGGDEQYF. The CDR3, as DNA: TGCGCCAGCAGCCAATTGAGGAACGGCGGGGACGAGCAGTACTTC.

The chain carries TRBV7-2 and TRBJ2-5, with 7 positions matching TRBD2. V lost 6 bases to trimming and J lost 2 bases; unmatched junction nucleotides: 3. This CDR3 region has 13 residues. Germline values: CDR1 SGHTA, CDR2 FQGNSA. CDR3 protein: CASRKAGQETQYF. The DNA of the CDR3 is TGTGCCAGCAGAAAAGCGGGGCAAGAGACCCAGTACTTC.

V and J are TRBV19 and TRBJ1-1, with D possibly TRBD1 on 5 matching bases. The CDR3 is 15 amino acids. The V gene's germline CDR1 is LNHDA and CDR2 SQIVND (reference sequence). The V end was cut by 6 bases, the J end by 4 bases, with 18 bases between. The CDR3 DNA reads as TGTGCCAGTAGGCCCCCCGACAGAGCCTTCACTGAAGCTTTCTTT. Amino acids: CASRPPDRAFTEAFF.

The rearrangement uses TRBV9 and TRBJ1-1, with 10 nucleotides matching TRBD1. With V trimmed by 2 bases and J by 5 bases, 3 bases remained unmatched. Germline V gives CDR1 SGDLS, CDR2 YYNGEE. This CDR3 has 14 residues. In nucleotides, the CDR3 is TGTGCCAGCAGCGTGACAGGGGGCGCAACTGAAGCTTTCTTT. Amino acid sequence: CASSVTGGATEAFF.

The V and J genes are TRBV19 and TRBJ1-1; weak D call: TRBD1 (5 bases). Trimming pared 5 bases from V and 1 base from J, leaving 17 bases between. CDR1 and CDR2 from the germline V gene are LNHDA and SQIVND (reference sequence). CDR3 length: 16 amino acids. CDR3 nucleotide sequence: TGTGCCAGTAGTCTCATGGGGGGAACCGGGAACACTGAAGCTTTCTTT. As protein: CASSLMGGTGNTEAFF.

With regard to this clone: The sample carries other DNA sequences with the same CDR3. The chain carries TRBV5-1 and TRBJ1-1; 7 bases fit TRBD1. Germline V gene lookup returns CDR1 SGHRS and CDR2 YFSETQ. V shed 0 bases and J 3 bases; nucleotides not matched to a gene: 2. The CDR3 is made up of 14 amino acids. CDR3 sequence (DNA): TGCGCCAGCAGCTTGGTCCAGGGGGACACTGAAGCTTTCTTT. The encoded protein is CASSLVQGDTEAFF.

This clone occurred once. The rearrangement joins TRBV7-9 to TRBJ2-5; maybe TRBD1 (5 bases). Germline V gene data show CDR1 as SEHNR and CDR2 as FQNEAQ (reference sequence). This CDR3 is 13 amino acids long. V lost 6 bases and J 3 bases, leaving 11 bases between the germline ends. CDR3 nucleotide sequence: TGTGCCAGCAGAGGGGCGTTAGAAGAGACCCAGTACTTC. It translates to CASRGALEETQYF.

The V call is TRBV7-8, the J call TRBJ2-3; no definite D call. The germline V gene has CDR1 SGHVS and CDR2 FQNEAQ. The CDR3 length is 12 residues. The V gene lost 9 bases and the J gene lost 5 bases, with 12 bases spanning the gap. The CDR3 coding sequence is TGTGCCAGTAGCCCCCACAGAGATACGCAGTATTTT. Translated: CASSPHRDTQYF.

The table lists this clone with a few counts. This chain joins TRBV6-1 and TRBJ2-7; D perhaps matches TRBD2 (6 bases). The germline CDR1 and CDR2 sequences are MNHNS and SASEGT. Deletions cut 4 bases from V and 4 bases from J, with 11 bases between. The CDR3 loop spans 13 amino acids. The CDR3 here is CASSGGGGYEQYF. Written as DNA, the CDR3 is TGTGCCAGCAGTGGTGGGGGAGGATACGAGCAGTACTTC.

The chain couples TRBV5-1 to TRBJ2-5, with D possibly matching TRBD1 (5 bases). CDR1 is SGHRS and CDR2 is YFSETQ in the germline V gene. Trimming shortened V by 4 bases and J by 5 bases, and 15 bases separated the two germline ends. The CDR3 is 14 residues long. This CDR3 reads CASSTAGAGETQYF. As DNA, the CDR3 is TGCGCCAGCAGCACGGCTGGCGCAGGGGAGACCCAGTACTTC.

This clone was seen more than once but under ten times. This sequence joins TRBV5-8 and TRBJ2-7; D uncertain. Germline lookup yields CDR1 SGHTS and CDR2 YDEGEE. This CDR3 contains 11 residues. V lost 2 bases, J lost 4 bases, and 4 bases lay in between. This CDR3 is CASSFRYEQYF. The CDR3 nucleotides are TGTGCCAGCAGCTTCCGGTACGAGCAGTACTTC.

This clone has only one observation. The chain carries TRBV6-1 and TRBJ1-2; D is undetermined. CDR3 length equals 12 residues. The V gene lost 6 bases and the J gene lost 3 bases, with 8 bases spanning the gap. Germline assignment: CDR1 MNHNS and CDR2 SASEGT. The CDR3, as DNA: TGTGCCAGCAGCACCGGTGACTATGGCTACACCTTC. It specifies CASSTGDYGYTF.

The CDR3 here is CASSLGGYRTSGPGYEQYF. CDR3 bases: TGTGCCAGCAGCTTAGGGGGATACAGGACTAGCGGTCCGGGCTACGAGCAGTACTTC. The gene calls are TRBV11-2 and TRBJ2-7, with TRBD2 matching 10 bases. The CDR3 length is 19 residues. Losses at the gene ends were 1 base for V and 3 bases for J; bases not matched to a gene: 15. Per germline, CDR1 SGHAT and CDR2 FQNNGV.

This clone was recorded a few times. The chain has TRBV28 and TRBJ1-2, with a tentative D call TRBD1 (5 bases). The V and J ends lost 5 bases and 4 bases respectively, with 20 bases between them. The CDR3 length is 16 residues. Germline-derived CDR1 and CDR2 are MDHEN and SYDVKM. CDR3 nucleotide sequence: TGTGCCAGCAGTGCCAGTTGGGGGACTGACGGCTATGGCTACACCTTC. Protein sequence: CASSASWGTDGYGYTF.

V is TRBV6-4 and J is TRBJ1-2; maybe TRBD1 (6 bases). The CDR3 sequence is 14 residues long. Between the trimmed V and J ends, which lost 0 bases and 8 bases, there was a span of 13 bases. Germline assignment: CDR1 MRHNA and CDR2 SNTAGT. The DNA for the CDR3 is TGTGCCAGCAGTGACTCGGGACACACGGAGGGCTACACCTTC. Translating it yields CASSDSGHTEGYTF.

About this clone itself: This same CDR3 is encoded by further DNA sequences in the sample. The V call is TRBV5-1, the J call TRBJ2-7; 11 bases are a match to TRBD1. V shed 1 base and J 3 bases; nucleotides not matched to a gene: 3. Germline V lookup: CDR1 SGHRS, CDR2 YFSETQ. This CDR3 region has 15 residues. The CDR3 bases are TGCGCCAGCAGCTTGTCCGGGACAGGGGGCTACGAGCAGTACTTC. This sequence encodes CASSLSGTGGYEQYF.

The rearrangement links TRBV5-3 to TRBJ2-5; perhaps TRBD1 as D (5 bases). TRBV5-3 has ORF status, its function being uncertain. CDR3 length: 13 residues. V was shortened by 6 bases and J by 4 bases, with 13 bases between the two germline ends. The CDR3 nucleotides read TGTGCCAGAACTCCCAGGGATAGAGAGACCCAGTACTTC. Encoded protein: CARTPRDRETQYF.

The chain couples TRBV19 to TRBJ2-7, with D maybe TRBD1 (6 bases). Germline-derived CDR1 and CDR2 are LNHDA and SQIVND (reference sequence). The CDR3 runs 15 residues. V was pared by 10 bases and J by 4 bases, with 23 bases between. In DNA, the CDR3 is TGTGCCACCTCCCCATGGGGACAAACTACGTACGAGCAGTACTTC. Its protein is CATSPWGQTTYEQYF.

The rearrangement joins TRBV6-6 to TRBJ2-3, with 7 bases identical to TRBD1. This CDR3 spans 16 amino acids. V was clipped by 6 bases and J by 4 bases; unmatched bases: 13. Per the germline V gene, CDR1 is MNHNY and CDR2 is SVGAGI (reference sequence). CDR3 DNA: TGTGCCAGCAGCCGACACAGGGGTTGGCAGTCAGATACGCAGTATTTT. Encoded protein: CASSRHRGWQSDTQYF.

The chain recombines TRBV27 with TRBJ1-2, with 7 positions matching TRBD1. This CDR3 is 13 amino acids long. The germline V gene encodes CDR1 MNHEY and CDR2 SMNVEV (reference sequence). J was trimmed by 9 bases and V by 5 bases; bases with no gene match: 9. CDR3 residues: CASSATGTVSYTF. The CDR3 DNA reads TGTGCCAGCAGTGCAACCGGGACAGTCAGCTACACCTTC.

In this sample, this clone turned up once. The V call is TRBV5-1, the J call TRBJ1-1, with 8 bases matching TRBD1. Germline trimming cut 1 base from V and 7 bases from J; bases unmatched to any gene: 12. In germline, CDR1 is SGHRS, CDR2 YFSETQ. CDR3 length: 16 residues. The CDR3 loop reads CASSLIQGGLFYEAFF. As DNA, the CDR3 is TGCGCCAGCAGCTTGATACAGGGGGGCCTTTTTTATGAAGCTTTCTTT.

The chain combines TRBV5-4 with TRBJ1-2; 8 bases line up with TRBD1. CDR1 and CDR2 from the germline V gene are SGHNT and YYREEE (reference sequence). The CDR3 is 15 residues long. With V trimmed by 0 bases and J by 4 bases, 5 bases remained unmatched. CDR3 loop: CASSLEAGGLYGYTF. CDR3 nucleotide sequence: TGTGCCAGCAGCTTGGAGGCAGGGGGCCTCTATGGCTACACCTTC.

The rearrangement joins TRBV7-8 to TRBJ1-3; D not certain. From germline, CDR1 is SGHVS and CDR2 FQNEAQ. The V and J ends lost 5 bases and 0 bases respectively, with 11 bases between them. This CDR3 contains 15 residues. The CDR3 here is CASSAERLSGNTIYF. The DNA for the CDR3 is TGTGCCAGCAGCGCAGAGAGGCTCTCTGGAAACACCATATATTTT. Based on the CDR3 plus reference TRBV7-8 and TRBJ1-3, the full variable domain is GAGVSQSPRYKVAKRGQDVALRCDPISGHVSLFWYQQALGQGPEFLTYFQNEAQLDKSGLPSDRFFAERPEGSVSTLKIQRTQQEDSAVYLCASSAERLSGNTIYFGEGSWLTVV.

This CDR3 reads CASSLEAAYTDTQYF. The CDR3 DNA reads as TGTGCCAGCAGCTTGGAGGCGGCCTACACAGATACGCAGTATTTT. The V gene is TRBV5-4, the J gene TRBJ2-3; D not resolved. V gave up 0 bases and J gave up 2 bases, with 10 bases separating them. CDR3 length: 15 residues. Germline V gene lookup returns CDR1 SGHNT and CDR2 YYREEE (reference sequence).

This clone was picked up a small number of times. This chain joins TRBV10-3 and TRBJ1-5; 9 positions match TRBD1. The trim removed 8 bases at V and 6 bases at J, leaving 8 bases unmatched. The germline gives CDR1 ENHRY, CDR2 SYGVKD. This CDR3 spans 14 amino acids. As DNA, the CDR3 is TGTGCCATCGCCCGGGACAGGGAAGGTCAGCCCCAGCATTTT. It is translated as CAIARDREGQPQHF.

This chain links TRBV18 with TRBJ2-5, with 10 nucleotides matching TRBD2. This CDR3 region has 17 residues. J gave up 2 bases and V 10 bases, and 16 bases lay outside the gene matches. Germline V gene data show CDR1 as KGHSH and CDR2 as LQKENI. The CDR3 spells CATAERGALAGQETQYF. The DNA of the CDR3 is TGTGCCACCGCCGAGAGAGGAGCACTAGCGGGACAAGAGACCCAGTACTTC. The full variable domain, in which reference TRBV18 and TRBJ2-5 provide the parts outside the CDR3, is NAGVMQNPRHLVRRRGQEARLRCSPMKGHSHVYWYRQLPEEGLKFMVYLQKENIIDESGMPKERFSAEFPKEGPSILRIQQVVRGDSAAYFCATAERGALAGQETQYFGPGTRLLVL.

The rearrangement joins TRBV6-6 to TRBJ2-5; D not certain. The DNA end is a closer match to TRBJ2-7, so the J assignment may be wrong. CDR3 length: 12 amino acids. In germline, CDR1 is MNHNY, CDR2 SVGAGI (reference sequence). The CDR3 is CASSYSANEQYF. The CDR3 DNA is TGTGCCAGCAGTTACAGTGCCAACGAGCAGTACTTC.

V gene TRBV27 combines with J gene TRBJ2-3, with a possible D match to TRBD1 (5 bases). CDR3 size: 14 residues. CDR1 is MNHEY, CDR2 SMNVEV, per germline (reference sequence). V lost 6 bases, J lost 2 bases, and 12 bases lay in between. The CDR3 sequence: CASRTAYDTDTQYF. DNA for the CDR3: TGTGCCAGCAGGACAGCCTATGACACAGATACGCAGTATTTT.